Listed below are T cell receptor beta chains from one sample, sequenced in a study of vaccination and CD4 T cells after COVID-19. MiXCR, run by TCRdb on the PCR reads, gives a single entry per CDR3 protein. The data show around 9,000 distinct CDR3 sequences, with around a third seen just once and around 33% held by the top ten. Their target antigens are unknown. The sample consisted of CD4+ T cells from blood, cultured in vitro. All receptors derive from a human donor in good health. Each CDR3 is given with its conserved first and last residue. The D gene is left open where the match is weak. Some rows have no size entry. The others give once, few or many, or a class for an expanded clone.

>TRBD1|14|TRBV6-1|TRBJ2-7|few
TGTGCCAGCGCCTCGGGACAGGGCCTCTACGAGCAGTACTTC
CASASGQGLYEQYF
>.|12|TRBV19|TRBJ1-2|few
TGTGCCAGTAGCCACCCCCGCCCTGGCTACACCTTC
CASSHPRPGYTF
>.|14|TRBV12-3/TRBV12-4|TRBJ2-5|few
TGTGCCAGCAGTCCTGACCGAACCCCCGGGACCCAGTACTTC
CASSPDRTPGTQYF
>.|12|TRBV27|TRBJ2-3|.
TGTGCCAGCAGTATGAGCACAGATACGCAGTATTTT
CASSMSTDTQYF
>TRBD2|15|TRBV6-5|TRBJ2-2|.
TGTGCCAGCAGTTACGGGGGGGATTATACCGGGGAGCTGTTTTTT
CASSYGGDYTGELFF
>.|13|TRBV10-3|TRBJ1-2|few
TGTGCCATCGGGTCCGGTGCTAACTATGGCTACACCTTC
CAIGSGANYGYTF
>TRBD1|17|TRBV7-8|TRBJ1-2|few
TGTGCCAGCAGCATAACCGTTCAGGGGGTGACCCGTCGTGGCTACACCTTC
CASSITVQGVTRRGYTF
>TRBD1|13|TRBV19|TRBJ1-6|.
TGTGCCAGTAGTAAGGACAGGGACTCACCCCTCCACTTT
CASSKDRDSPLHF
>.|13|TRBV20-1|TRBJ2-2|.
TGCAGTGCTAGACTAGGGAGCACCGGGGAGCTGTTTTTT
CSARLGSTGELFF
>.|14|TRBV7-2|TRBJ1-2|.
TGTGCCAGCACCCCGCCCACAGTTACCTATGGCTACACCTTC
CASTPPTVTYGYTF
>.|14|TRBV7-3|TRBJ1-2|few
TGTGCCAGCAGCTTATGGGGGGGTGACTATGGCTACACCTTC
CASSLWGGDYGYTF
>TRBD2|13|TRBV6-1|TRBJ2-5|.
TGTGCCAGCAAATTTAGCGGGGGAGAGACCCAGTACTTC
CASKFSGGETQYF
>.|11|TRBV5-1|TRBJ2-7|.
TGCACCAGCAGCTTGGAGGGGGAGCAGTACTTC
CTSSLEGEQYF
>TRBD1|17|TRBV11-2|TRBJ1-2|.
TGTGCCAGCAGCTTAGCGAGTAGGACAGGGGCAGGGTATGGCTACACCTTC
CASSLASRTGAGYGYTF
>.|14|TRBV20-1|TRBJ1-4|few
TGCAGTCCAGTAGCACAGGGACGGGGCGAAAAACTGTTTTTT
CSPVAQGRGEKLFF
>.|15|TRBV7-9|TRBJ1-2|few
TGTGCCAGCAGCTTCGCGCAGGCCCTAGAACGTGGCTACACCTTC
CASSFAQALERGYTF
>TRBD1|14|TRBV7-6|TRBJ2-3|.
TGTGCCAGCAGCTTGGGTGGGACAGCAGATACGCAGTATTTT
CASSLGGTADTQYF
>.|12|TRBV28|TRBJ1-2|few
TGTGCCAGCAGTTTCCCAAACTATGGCTACACCTTC
CASSFPNYGYTF
>TRBD2|14|TRBV20-1|TRBJ2-3|few
TGCAGTGGGACTAGCGGCCCCGGTGGGGATACGCAGTATTTT
CSGTSGPGGDTQYF
>.|15|TRBV10-3|TRBJ2-7|.
TGTGCCATCAGTAGGCGGGGCCCCCCGGCCGACGAGCAGTACTTC
CAISRRGPPADEQYF
>.|15|TRBV19|TRBJ1-6|few
TGTGCCAGTAAGACATTGAGCTCCTATAATTCACCCCTCCACTTT
CASKTLSSYNSPLHF
>.|15|TRBV25-1|TRBJ1-2|large
TGTGCCAGCAGTGAATGGTCTGGGGCGGGCTATGGCTACACCTTC
CASSEWSGAGYGYTF
>.|15|TRBV6-5|TRBJ2-3|few
TGTGCCAGCAGTTACAGGGGAGTTTGGACAGATACGCAGTATTTT
CASSYRGVWTDTQYF
>.|15|TRBV20-1|TRBJ2-3|.
TGCAGTGCTAGCTCTAGCGTGTTAGGCACAGATACGCAGTATTTT
CSASSSVLGTDTQYF
>.|10|TRBV20-1|TRBJ1-2|few
TGCAGTGCCAGCGCGCACGGGTACACCTTC
CSASAHGYTF
>TRBD1|16|TRBV19|TRBJ2-1|few
TGTGCCAGTAGTTCCGGACAGGGACCCCCTTACAATGAGCAGTTCTTC
CASSSGQGPPYNEQFF
>TRBD1|15|TRBV7-6|TRBJ1-1|few
TGTGCCAGCAGCTTAGCGCCAGGGGGCCACACTGAAGCTTTCTTT
CASSLAPGGHTEAFF
>TRBD2|14|TRBV6-1|TRBJ2-3|few
TGTGCCAGCAGTCTAGCGGGGGTGACAGATACGCAGTATTTT
CASSLAGVTDTQYF
>.|16|TRBV20-1|TRBJ2-1|.
TGCAGTGCTAGAGATCCGGCGGGACCGTCCTACAATGAGCAGTTCTTC
CSARDPAGPSYNEQFF
>.|12|TRBV7-6|TRBJ2-2|.
TGTGCCAGCAGGGGGAATTCCGGGGAGCTGTTTTTT
CASRGNSGELFF
>.|13|TRBV12-3/TRBV12-4|TRBJ1-1|few
TGTGCCAGCAGGTCGGGAATGAACACTGAAGCTTTCTTT
CASRSGMNTEAFF